The present T cell receptor beta chain was sequenced within a study of CD4 T cell repertoires in COVID-19. Study-wide findings and caveats: Some SARS-CoV-2 clonotypes, between about 6.5 and 25%, recurred in SARS-CoV and/or HKU1 cultures.

Trimming removed 7 bases from V and 7 bases from J; junction bases left unmatched: 6. This CDR3 has 13 amino acids. Germline-derived CDR1 and CDR2 are KGHDR and SFDVKD. Method: immunoSEQ multiplex PCR; TCRdb's copy keeps in-frame clones and lacks some. The data show 65,000 to 95,000 clones, 83% seen once. Remarks on this clone: The antigen remains unidentified.

This sequence originates from a human donor who had COVID-19. This rearrangement joins TRBV24-1 to TRBJ1-2, with TRBD1 matching 9 bases. The input for sequencing was CD4+ T cells from peripheral blood, taken after recovery from COVID-19. CDR3 loop: CATRETGGRGYTF. The CDR3 coding sequence is TGTGCCACCAGAGAAACAGGGGGCCGTGGCTACACCTTC.